Shown below are 13 T cell receptor beta chains from a single sample sequenced in a study of T cell clonotyping in hematopoietic cell transplantation. Time point noted: recipient sample about 28 days before transplant, after cytoreduction. Produced via immunoSEQ multiplex PCR; TCRdb's table is partial and in-frame only. The sample holds around 45,000 clones, 80% to 85% seen once. Material: peripheral blood mononuclear cells, obtained before stem cell transplant. The receptors originated from a man aged 55 to 69 with myelodysplastic syndrome. Some clones in this sample may be carry-over from other donors' samples.

V is TRBV5-4 and J is TRBJ2-7; unclear D gene. Trimming left V 1 base short and J 7 bases short, with 12 bases between. The germline V gene encodes CDR1 SGHNT and CDR2 YYREEE (reference sequence). This CDR3 spans 13 amino acids. For the CDR3, the DNA is TGTGCCAGCAGCTTGCACTTGGAAGGAGAGCAGTACTTC. Translating gives CASSLHLEGEQYF.

This chain uses TRBV19 with TRBJ1-1; 8 nucleotides agree with TRBD1. Trimming took 4 bases from V and 1 from J; bases not matched to a gene: 2. This CDR3 is built from 14 residues. CDR1 is LNHDA and CDR2 is SQIVND in the germline V gene (reference sequence). The CDR3 DNA follows: TGTGCCAGTAGTACCGGACAGGGGAACACTGAAGCTTTCTTT. This encodes CASSTGQGNTEAFF.

This chain links TRBV4-3 with TRBJ1-4, with D possibly TRBD1 on 5 matching bases. From germline, CDR1 is LGHNA and CDR2 YSLEER. Trimming pared 4 bases from V and 8 bases from J, leaving 17 bases between. This CDR3 comprises 15 residues. In DNA, the CDR3 is TGCGCCAGCAGCCTCACCGGACCCGGGGACGAAAAACTGTTTTTT. Its translation: CASSLTGPGDEKLFF.

CDR3 nucleotides: TGTGCCAGCAGCCCGCTAGCGGGGCCCTACAATGAGCAGTTCTTC. It specifies CASSPLAGPYNEQFF. The chain joins TRBV7-2 to TRBJ2-1, with 9 bases identical to TRBD2. J gave up 2 bases and V 5 bases, and 4 bases lay outside the gene matches. Germline CDR1 reads SGHTA; CDR2 reads FQGNSA. CDR3 length equals 15 residues.

The gene calls are TRBV29-1 and TRBJ1-2; D perhaps matches TRBD1 (6 bases). The CDR3 covers 15 residues. Trimming stripped 7 bases from V and 5 bases from J, with 23 bases between. The germline V gene encodes CDR1 SQVTM and CDR2 ANQGSEA. CDR3 nucleotides: TGCAGCGCCCCCATTGGCGGGACAAACAATTATGGCTACACCTTC. Amino acids: CSAPIGGTNNYGYTF. Filled out from reference TRBV29-1 and TRBJ1-2, the complete variable domain reads SAVISQKPSRDICQRGTSLTIQCQVDSQVTMMFWYRQQPGQSLTLIATANQGSEATYESGFVIDKFPISRPNLTFSTLTVSNMSPEDSSIYLCSAPIGGTNNYGYTFGSGTRLTVV.

The CDR3: CSVEQTTRGYTF. For the CDR3, the DNA is TGCAGCGTTGAGCAAACGACGCGGGGCTACACCTTC. The chain uses TRBV29-1 and TRBJ1-2, with D uncertain. Germline values: CDR1 SQVTM, CDR2 ANQGSEA. This CDR3 contains 12 residues. Trimming cost V 3 bases and J 8 bases, with 13 bases left between them.

This clone turned up a few times. This sequence joins TRBV4-1 and TRBJ1-2; TRBD1 matches 9 bases. The V segment lost 0 bases and the J segment 8 bases; nucleotides outside the gene matches: 7. The CDR3 loop spans 15 amino acids. Germline V gene lookup returns CDR1 MGHRA and CDR2 YSYEKL. The DNA for the CDR3 is TGCGCCAGCAGCCAAGAGGCGGGGACAGGGAGCGGCTACACCTTC. Amino acids: CASSQEAGTGSGYTF.

The chain is built from TRBV28 and TRBJ2-7; 7 bases are a match to TRBD1. The CDR3 spans 15 residues. Germline assignment: CDR1 MDHEN and CDR2 SYDVKM. V shed 7 bases, J shed 2 bases, and the junction held 11 bases outside the gene matches. CDR3 DNA sequence: TGTGCCAGCAATAAGGGGACAGCGAGGGCCTACGAGCAGTACTTC. It yields the protein CASNKGTARAYEQYF. Combining the CDR3 with reference TRBV28 and TRBJ2-7 gives the whole variable domain DVKVTQSSRYLVKRTGEKVFLECVQDMDHENMFWYRQDPGLGLRLIYFSYDVKMKEKGDIPEGYSVSREKKERFSLILESASTNQTSMYLCASNKGTARAYEQYFGPGTRLTVT.

The chain carries TRBV6-5 and TRBJ2-7, with D possibly TRBD1 on 6 matching bases. Germline CDR1 is MNHEY and CDR2 is SVGAGI. The CDR3 length is 14 residues. Trimming removed 6 bases from V and 2 bases from J, with 14 bases in between. In nucleotides, the CDR3 is TGTGCCAGCAGCCGCTGGGACACAGCCTACGAGCAGTACTTC. Translating it yields CASSRWDTAYEQYF.

The V and J genes are TRBV20-1 and TRBJ2-7; the D is unclear. V lost 4 bases, J lost 7 bases, and 8 bases lay in between. Germline V gene data show CDR1 as DFQATT and CDR2 as SNEGSKA (reference sequence). CDR3 length: 10 amino acids. The CDR3 sequence is CSATLEEQYF. CDR3 bases: TGCAGTGCTACCCTCGAGGAGCAGTACTTC.

This clone was recorded a few times. This rearrangement joins TRBV30 to TRBJ1-3, with D unresolved. Between the trimmed V and J ends, which lost 3 bases and 0 bases, there was a span of 6 bases. The CDR3 covers 13 residues. Looked up from germline, CDR1 is GTSNPN and CDR2 is SVGIG (reference sequence). CDR3 sequence: CAWRSRSGNTIYF. DNA for the CDR3: TGTGCCTGGAGGAGCCGCTCTGGAAACACCATATATTTT.

The chain employs TRBV5-4 and TRBJ2-5; 15 bases fit TRBD2. V dropped 2 bases and J dropped 5; count of bases not matched to a gene: 10. Germline V CDR1 and CDR2: SGHNT, YYREEE (reference sequence). The CDR3 contains 18 residues. CDR3 sequence reads: CASSFTPGLAGGGETQYF. In DNA, the CDR3 is TGTGCCAGCAGCTTTACCCCGGGACTAGCGGGGGGCGGGGAGACCCAGTACTTC.

The chain recombines TRBV9 with TRBJ1-6; 12 positions agree with TRBD1. Trimming at V came to 0 bases and at J to 10 bases, leaving 14 bases not matched to a gene. CDR3 length: 19 amino acids. CDR1 is SGDLS and CDR2 is YYNGEE in the germline V gene. CDR3 DNA: TGTGCCAGCAGCGTAGCTCCTGCGGGACAGGGGGCGTCTAACTCACCCCTCCACTTT. Translation: CASSVAPAGQGASNSPLHF. Combining the CDR3 with reference TRBV9 and TRBJ1-6 gives the whole variable domain DSGVTQTPKHLITATGQRVTLRCSPRSGDLSVYWYQQSLDQGLQFLIQYYNGEERAKGNILERFSAQQFPDLHSELNLSSLELGDSALYFCASSVAPAGQGASNSPLHFGNGTRLTVT.